The rows below give T cell receptor beta chains drawn from one sample of a study of blood T cell repertoires in COVID-19. Clones were sequenced by immunoSEQ multiplex PCR, and TCRdb holds only the in-frame ones, with some missing. The repertoire has 150,000 or so clones, over 80% of them found once; the top ten carry more than 7.5%. Sequencing used peripheral blood. These receptors were obtained from an older woman with acute or convalescent COVID-19. The CDR3 runs from the conserved cysteine through the conserved F or W. The order of the fields is CDR3 protein, CDR3 DNA, J gene, V gene, D gene, clone size. D genes are given only for firm matches. The size of a clone is reported for some rows only, either as once, few or many, or as a class for expanded clones.

CASSYRDRVSEQYF TGTGCCAGCAGTTACAGGGACAGGGTATCCGAGCAGTACTTC TRBJ2-7 TRBV6-6 TRBD1 many
CANEEADTQYF TGTGCCAACGAGGAGGCAGATACGCAGTATTTT TRBJ2-3 TRBV7-9 - -
CASSPEGTGARGYTF TGTGCCAGCAGTCCGGAGGGGACAGGGGCGAGGGGCTACACCTTC TRBJ1-2 TRBV5-5 TRBD1 -
CASSPSSGTPYEQYF TGTGCCAGCAGCCCTTCTAGCGGGACCCCCTACGAGCAGTACTTC TRBJ2-7 TRBV6-2/TRBV6-3 TRBD2 -
CASSLWAGERLSNGYTF TGTGCCAGCAGTTTATGGGCAGGGGAGCGACTTAGTAATGGCTACACCTTC TRBJ1-2 TRBV28 - -
CASSSDGQGPGKLFF TGCGCCAGCAGCTCCGATGGACAGGGGCCAGGAAAACTGTTTTTT TRBJ1-4 TRBV5-1 TRBD1 -
CASSPDRSSSGYTF TGTGCCAGCAGCCCTGACAGGAGCAGTTCGGGCTACACCTTC TRBJ1-2 TRBV11-2 - many
CASGQGGTDTQYF TGTGCCTCCGGACAGGGGGGCACAGATACGCAGTATTTT TRBJ2-3 TRBV15 TRBD1 -
CASSPFTGFF TGTGCCAGTTCTCCTTTCACTGGGTTCTTC TRBJ2-1 TRBV21-1 - once
CASSWGGTSTDTQYF TGTGCCAGCAGTTGGGGGGGGACTAGCACAGATACGCAGTATTTT TRBJ2-3 TRBV6-2/TRBV6-3 TRBD2 -
CASSVVWGDSYEQYF TGTGCCAGTAGTGTAGTTTGGGGGGACTCCTACGAGCAGTACTTC TRBJ2-7 TRBV19 - once
CASSQDYQVEPLEQYF TGTGCCAGCAGCCAAGATTATCAGGTCGAACCGCTCGAGCAGTACTTC TRBJ2-7 TRBV4-2 - -
CASSQTKGITDTQYF TGTGCCAGCAGCCAAACGAAGGGGATCACAGATACGCAGTATTTT TRBJ2-3 TRBV4-2 - -
CSAPTGSDYGYTF TGCAGCGCCCCCACAGGGTCCGACTATGGCTACACCTTC TRBJ1-2 TRBV29-1 - -
CASSPTGYGYTF TGTGCCAGCAGTCCGACAGGGTATGGCTACACCTTC TRBJ1-2 TRBV28 TRBD1 -
CASSLDALGFYEQYF TGTGCCAGCAGCTTAGACGCTCTAGGCTTCTACGAGCAGTACTTC TRBJ2-7 TRBV7-2 - -
CASTSVVSSNQPQHF TGTGCCAGTACCTCGGTTGTCTCTAGCAATCAGCCCCAGCATTTT TRBJ1-5 TRBV19 - -
CASSDSLYGYTF TGTGCCAGTTCGGACAGCCTCTATGGCTACACCTTC TRBJ1-2 TRBV27 - -
CASSRQQGTATDTQYF TGTGCCAGCAGCCGACAACAGGGAACAGCCACAGATACGCAGTATTTT TRBJ2-3 TRBV4-2 - -
CAWSVLRTGLIAEAFF TGTGCCTGGAGTGTACTGAGGACAGGGCTGATCGCTGAAGCTTTCTTT TRBJ1-1 TRBV30 TRBD1 -
CAWSGRPAYEKLFF TGTGCCTGGAGTGGGAGACCCGCTTATGAAAAACTGTTTTTT TRBJ1-4 TRBV30 - once
CSVGGSRNQPQHF TGCAGCGTTGGAGGGTCTCGCAATCAGCCCCAGCATTTT TRBJ1-5 TRBV29-1 - few
CASSGSSGGRNTDTQYF TGCGCCAGCAGCGGATCTAGCGGGGGCCGAAACACAGATACGCAGTATTTT TRBJ2-3 TRBV5-1 TRBD2 once
CASSPPTSGSYLEQYF TGTGCCAGCAGCCCTCCTACTAGCGGGAGCTACCTCGAGCAGTACTTC TRBJ2-7 TRBV3-1/TRBV3-2 TRBD2 -
CASSQGQGMPTFF TGTGCCAGCAGCCAGGGACAGGGAATGCCGACGTTCTTC TRBJ2-1 TRBV7-9 TRBD1 -
CASSPEPLAGAVDTQYF TGTGCCAGCAGTCCAGAACCCCTAGCGGGAGCGGTAGATACGCAGTATTTT TRBJ2-3 TRBV6-6 TRBD2 -
CASSLETWTDNVWETQYF TGCGCCAGCAGCTTGGAAACTTGGACAGATAACGTTTGGGAGACCCAGTACTTC TRBJ2-5 TRBV5-1 - -
CASSPGDSYEQYF TGTGCCAGCAGTCCCGGAGACTCCTACGAGCAGTACTTC TRBJ2-7 TRBV6-5 - once
CASRTATTYEQYF TGCGCCAGCAGGACAGCTACTACCTACGAGCAGTACTTC TRBJ2-7 TRBV5-1 - -
CASSPGQRHYGYTF TGTGCCAGCTCACCAGGGCAGAGACACTATGGCTACACCTTC TRBJ1-2 TRBV18 - -
CASSLGMGRGRGTEAFF TGTGCCAGCAGCTTAGGAATGGGCAGGGGGCGGGGAACTGAAGCTTTCTTT TRBJ1-1 TRBV7-2 TRBD1 -
CAAGIYGSGNTIYF TGTGCCGCAGGTATTTACGGCTCTGGAAACACCATATATTTT TRBJ1-3 TRBV6-5 - -
CASSIETSSSYNEQFF TGTGCCAGCAGCATCGAGACAAGCAGCTCCTACAATGAGCAGTTCTTC TRBJ2-1 TRBV21-1 - -
CASSFSTGTSGVQFF TGCGCCAGCAGCTTCTCTACCGGGACTAGTGGCGTGCAGTTCTTC TRBJ2-1 TRBV5-1 TRBD2 -
CASSSKSGENTEAFF TGCGCCAGCAGCTCTAAATCGGGGGAGAACACTGAAGCTTTCTTT TRBJ1-1 TRBV5-1 - -
CASSLGPGQSTGELFF TGTGCCAGCAGCTTGGGCCCGGGACAGAGCACCGGGGAGCTGTTTTTT TRBJ2-2 TRBV5-6 TRBD1 -
CASSYATGGQGPQHF TGTGCCAGCAGTTACGCGACGGGTGGACAGGGGCCCCAGCATTTT TRBJ1-5 TRBV6-5 TRBD1 -
CASRLSGGAGQPQHF TGCGCCAGCAGGCTATCGGGGGGTGCTGGGCAGCCCCAGCATTTT TRBJ1-5 TRBV5-1 - -
CASSSGDSTYGYTF TGCGCCAGCAGCTCAGGGGACAGCACCTATGGCTACACCTTC TRBJ1-2 TRBV5-1 TRBD1 -
CASSPSLGQGAEAFF TGTGCCAGCAGCCCAAGTTTGGGACAGGGGGCTGAAGCTTTCTTT TRBJ1-1 TRBV5-4 TRBD1 -
CASSAPRGGDRGHQPQHF TGTGCCAGCAGTGCTCCCCGGGGCGGGGACAGGGGCCATCAGCCCCAGCATTTT TRBJ1-5 TRBV6-1 TRBD1 -
CASSLTGEGNQPQHF TGTGCCAGCAGCCTCACAGGGGAGGGCAATCAGCCCCAGCATTTT TRBJ1-5 TRBV5-5 TRBD1 -